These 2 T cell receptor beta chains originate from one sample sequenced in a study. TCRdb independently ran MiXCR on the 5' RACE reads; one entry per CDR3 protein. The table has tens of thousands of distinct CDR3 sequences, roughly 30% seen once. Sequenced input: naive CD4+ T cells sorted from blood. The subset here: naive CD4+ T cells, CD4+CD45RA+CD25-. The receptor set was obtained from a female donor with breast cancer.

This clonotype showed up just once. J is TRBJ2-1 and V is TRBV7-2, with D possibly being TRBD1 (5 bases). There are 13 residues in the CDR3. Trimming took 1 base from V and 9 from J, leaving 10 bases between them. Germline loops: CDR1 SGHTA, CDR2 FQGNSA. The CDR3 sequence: CASSLEGIGEQFF. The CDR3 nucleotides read TGTGCCAGCAGCTTAGAGGGGATCGGTGAGCAGTTCTTC.

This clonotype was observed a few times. CDR3: CASSVGFSGTYEQYF. The DNA of the CDR3 is TGCGCCAGCAGCGTCGGGTTTTCGGGCACCTACGAGCAGTACTTC. The chain joins TRBV4-3 to TRBJ2-7; D is ambiguous. The CDR3 is 15 residues long. Germline loops: CDR1 LGHNA, CDR2 YSLEER. V was shortened by 5 bases and J by 2 bases, with 16 bases between the two germline ends.